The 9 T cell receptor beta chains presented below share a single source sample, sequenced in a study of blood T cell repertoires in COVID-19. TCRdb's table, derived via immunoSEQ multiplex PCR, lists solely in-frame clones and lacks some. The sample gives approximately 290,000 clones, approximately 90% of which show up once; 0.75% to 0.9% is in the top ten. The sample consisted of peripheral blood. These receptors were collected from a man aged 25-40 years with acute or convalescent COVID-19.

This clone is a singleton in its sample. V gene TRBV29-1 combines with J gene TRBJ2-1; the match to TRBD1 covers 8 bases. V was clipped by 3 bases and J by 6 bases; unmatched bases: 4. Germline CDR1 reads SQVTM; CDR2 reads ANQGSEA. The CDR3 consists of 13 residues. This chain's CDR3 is CSVDRQGRNEQFF. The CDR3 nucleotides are TGCAGCGTTGATCGACAGGGGCGCAATGAGCAGTTCTTC.

CDR3 in amino acids: CASSIRTTYTDTQYF. For the CDR3, the DNA is TGTGCCAGTAGTATAAGGACTACCTACACAGATACGCAGTATTTT. This chain links TRBV19 with TRBJ2-3, with D perhaps matching TRBD2 (6 bases). Germline CDR1 is LNHDA and CDR2 is SQIVND (reference sequence). The CDR3 sequence is 15 residues long. The V gene lost 2 bases and the J gene lost 2 bases, with 11 bases spanning the gap.

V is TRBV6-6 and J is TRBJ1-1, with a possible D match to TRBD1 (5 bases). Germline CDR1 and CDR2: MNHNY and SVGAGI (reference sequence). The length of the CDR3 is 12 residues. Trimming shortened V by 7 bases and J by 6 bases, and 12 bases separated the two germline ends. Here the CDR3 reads CASTLQDPEAFF. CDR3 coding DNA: TGTGCCAGCACCCTACAGGACCCTGAAGCTTTCTTT.

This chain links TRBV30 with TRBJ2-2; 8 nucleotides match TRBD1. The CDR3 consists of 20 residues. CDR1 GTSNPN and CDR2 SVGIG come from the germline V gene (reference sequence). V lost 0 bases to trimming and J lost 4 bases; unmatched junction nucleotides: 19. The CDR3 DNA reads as TGTGCCTGGAGTGTACGCCGGGCGGGACAGGTTTTGGGTTTCACCGGGGAGCTGTTTTTT. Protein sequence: CAWSVRRAGQVLGFTGELFF.

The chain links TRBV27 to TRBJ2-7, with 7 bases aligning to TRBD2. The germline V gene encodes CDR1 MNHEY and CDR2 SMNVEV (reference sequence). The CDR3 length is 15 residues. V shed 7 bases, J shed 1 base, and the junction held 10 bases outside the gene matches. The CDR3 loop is CASTPLREGSYEQYF. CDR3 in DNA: TGTGCCAGCACCCCGCTCAGGGAGGGGTCCTACGAGCAGTACTTC.

DNA of the CDR3: TGCGCCAGCAGCCAAGGGTTCAGGGGCCAAGGCAATCAGCCCCAGCATTTT. This sequence encodes CASSQGFRGQGNQPQHF. The chain is built from TRBV4-1 and TRBJ1-5, with D possibly being TRBD1 (6 bases). The CDR3 sequence is 17 residues long. Per the germline V gene, CDR1 is MGHRA and CDR2 is YSYEKL. The V gene lost 1 base and the J gene lost 2 bases, with 15 bases spanning the gap.

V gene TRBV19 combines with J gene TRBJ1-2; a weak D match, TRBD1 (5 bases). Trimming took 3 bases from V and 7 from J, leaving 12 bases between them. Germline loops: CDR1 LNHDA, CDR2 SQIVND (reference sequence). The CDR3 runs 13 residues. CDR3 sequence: CASSIGGVGGYTF. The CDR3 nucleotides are TGTGCCAGTAGTATCGGGGGGGTAGGTGGCTACACCTTC.

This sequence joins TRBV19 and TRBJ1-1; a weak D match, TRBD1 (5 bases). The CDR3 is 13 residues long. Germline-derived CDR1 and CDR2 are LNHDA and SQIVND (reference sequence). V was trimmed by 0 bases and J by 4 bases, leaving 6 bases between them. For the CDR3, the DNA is TGTGCCAGTAGTATAGACAGGGTCACTGAAGCTTTCTTT. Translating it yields CASSIDRVTEAFF.

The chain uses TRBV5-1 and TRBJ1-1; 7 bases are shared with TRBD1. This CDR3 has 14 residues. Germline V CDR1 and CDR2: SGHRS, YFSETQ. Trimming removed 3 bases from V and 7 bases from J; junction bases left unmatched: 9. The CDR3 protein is CASSYYSTGSEAFF. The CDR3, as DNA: TGCGCCAGCAGCTACTACTCGACAGGGAGTGAAGCTTTCTTT.